The T cell receptor beta chain under discussion was sequenced for a study of cytomegalovirus exposure and HLA in healthy donors. The study's findings and limits: Researchers reported in a later analysis that a missense DCLRE1C variant was tied to TCR beta V- and J-gene trimming.

Of note for this clone: What it binds is unknown.

This CDR3 is 17 amino acids long. Germline values: CDR1 SGHTS, CDR2 YDEGEE. The J segment lost 3 bases and the V segment lost 0 bases, leaving 7 bases of the junction unmatched. 60 Vbeta and 13 Jbeta primers were used in PCR. Per the study methods: It was a later analysis that counted about 80 million unique TCR beta chains, of which approximately 11 million were shared. Clones were sequenced by immunoSEQ multiplex PCR, and TCRdb holds only the in-frame ones, with some missing. The D gene and trimming were derived from the DNA, and the V and J assignments and clone size from that table. The sample includes 120,000 to 150,000 clones, roughly 65% of them seen just once.

Sample: PBMCs. The J gene is TRBJ1-5, the V gene TRBV5-8; 9 bases fit TRBD1. This receptor was obtained from a man in his fifties or sixties in good health and CMV-seronegative. The CDR3 bases are TGTGCCAGCAGCTTGGCCCATGGACAGGGGTTCAATCAGCCCCAGCATTTT. Its translation is CASSLAHGQGFNQPQHF.